This TCR beta chain was found in a study of cytomegalovirus exposure and HLA in healthy donors. Whole-study results and caveats: A later analysis showed that HLA-associated TCR beta chains had undergone more clonal expansion than equally common others.

Comments on this clone: Its antigen is unknown.

This CDR3 is 14 amino acids long. V lost 0 bases to trimming and J lost 2 bases, with 9 bases between them. The germline V gene encodes CDR1 SGHRS and CDR2 YFSETQ. The primer mix had 60 Vbeta and 13 Jbeta primers. Method: immunoSEQ multiplex PCR; TCRdb's copy keeps in-frame clones and lacks some. There are some 100,000 clones in the sample; about 80% occur only once, and approximately 4.1% lies in the top ten. Input material: PBMCs. The rearrangement uses TRBV5-1 and TRBJ2-7, with D possibly matching TRBD1 (5 bases). This clonotype was sampled from a female donor in good health and CMV-seropositive. CDR3 loop: CASSLARVPYEQYF. The DNA for the CDR3 is TGCGCCAGCAGCTTGGCCAGGGTCCCCTACGAGCAGTACTTC.